This TCR beta chain was observed in a study of graft-versus-host responses after intestinal transplantation. Here immunoSEQ multiplex PCR was the method, and the copy in TCRdb shows in-frame clones only, minus some. The data hold tens of thousands of clones, with roughly 90% observed a single time. Comment on this clone: The antigen remains undetermined. The same CDR3 is also encoded by other DNA sequences in this sample.

With 5 bases removed from V and 0 bases from J, the gap between germline ends came to 13 bases. Germline CDR1 is MNHEY and CDR2 is SVGAGI. This CDR3 has 15 amino acids. General study points: Across patients carrying graft-donor T cell macrochimerism, allografts held high graft-versus-host to host-versus-graft clonal ratios.

Both intraepithelial and lamina propria lymphocytes were released by processing graft tissue. This chain uses TRBV6-5 with TRBJ1-1, with D possibly matching TRBD1 (6 bases). This receptor was obtained from a human patient who received an intestinal transplant, so some T cells may come from the graft donor. This specimen consisted of ileum tissue, obtained roughly 390 days after transplant. CDR3 region: CASSGSTGLNTEAFF. DNA of the CDR3: TGTGCCAGCAGTGGGTCTACAGGGTTGAACACTGAAGCTTTCTTT.